The 5 T cell receptor beta chains below were found in one sample sequenced in a study of blood T cell repertoires in COVID-19. The data were produced by immunoSEQ multiplex PCR, yet TCRdb's version contains in-frame clones alone and is incomplete. Of fewer than 350,000 clones listed, more than 75% were seen once; the top ten hold roughly 2%. The sequencing sample was made of PBMCs or T cells enriched from blood (not recorded which). These TCRs come from a woman aged 40 to 49 with acute COVID-19.

The chain uses TRBV24-1 and TRBJ2-1; unclear D gene. CDR1 and CDR2 (germline): KGHDR, SFDVKD. CDR3 length equals 12 residues. Trimming stripped 5 bases from V and 7 bases from J, with 8 bases between. The CDR3 is CATSGSGNEQFF. CDR3 bases: TGTGCCACCAGTGGCTCGGGTAATGAGCAGTTCTTC.

In its sample, this clone was seen a few times. The chain has TRBV19 and TRBJ2-7; 7 positions agree with TRBD1. Germline assignment: CDR1 LNHDA and CDR2 SQIVND (reference sequence). There are 15 residues in the CDR3. With V trimmed by 0 bases and J by 3 bases, 5 bases remained unmatched. The CDR3 sequence is CASSIETGLVYEQYF. DNA of the CDR3: TGTGCCAGTAGTATAGAGACAGGGTTGGTCTACGAGCAGTACTTC.

V and J are TRBV7-6 and TRBJ2-1, with 8 bases matching TRBD2. V was clipped by 1 base and J by 2 bases; unmatched bases: 7. Germline V gene data show CDR1 as SGHVS and CDR2 as FNYEAQ. The CDR3 is 17 amino acids. The chain's CDR3 is CASSLGGGGFTYNEQFF. The CDR3 nucleotides read TGTGCCAGCAGCTTAGGGGGCGGGGGGTTTACCTACAATGAGCAGTTCTTC.

This clone was observed once. The rearrangement joins TRBV15 to TRBJ2-1, with TRBD2 matching 10 bases. Trimming cost V 3 bases and J 4 bases; bases outside gene matches: 6. In germline, CDR1 is LNHNV, CDR2 YYDKDF (reference sequence). The CDR3 is 16 amino acids. The CDR3 DNA sequence: TGTGCCACCAGCAGCCCCCCTAGCGGGAGTTACAATGAGCAGTTCTTC. This translates into CATSSPPSGSYNEQFF.

This clone showed up just once. The V gene is TRBV29-1, the J gene TRBJ1-1, with unresolved D. The CDR3 has 10 amino acids. Germline loops: CDR1 SQVTM, CDR2 ANQGSEA. The V end lost 4 bases, the J end lost 7 bases, and 7 bases lay between the germline ends. The CDR3 reads CSVGGGEAFF. The CDR3 DNA follows: TGCAGCGTTGGTGGAGGTGAAGCTTTCTTT.